This T cell receptor (beta chain) emerged from a study of T cell changes during pregnancy in multiple sclerosis. Profiling relied on immunoSEQ multiplex PCR, and the TCRdb table lists in-frame clones only, not all of them. The sample records approximately 33,000 clones, roughly 88% being singletons. This clone was seen once. Between the trimmed V and J ends, which lost 6 bases and 2 bases, there was a span of 10 bases. This CDR3 spans 13 amino acids. The germline gives CDR1 SNHLY, CDR2 FYNNEI. The material sequenced was CD4+ T cells from peripheral blood mononuclear cells, taken in the first trimester of pregnancy. This chain links TRBV2 with TRBJ1-1, with a possible D match to TRBD1 (6 bases). This receptor was obtained from a female donor in good health, enrolled as a control in a pregnancy study. The CDR3 reads CASSRQENTEAFF. CDR3 nucleotide sequence: TGTGCCAGCAGCAGACAGGAAAACACTGAAGCTTTCTTT.